This T cell receptor (beta chain) stems from a study of neurological immune-mediated disorders. Study details: Relapsing-remitting disease was seen in most of the roughly 34 multiple sclerosis patients, and secondary progressive disease was seen in 3. Study observations and caveats: Patients with HTLV-1-associated myelopathy showed the most TCR clonal expansion. Those with multiple sclerosis showed the least, falling below healthy controls.

cDNA synthesis was performed by 5'RACE with 10-nucleotide random UMIs. One entry per CDR3 protein results from TCRdb running MiXCR on the 5' RACE reads. The sample consists of about 62,000 distinct CDR3 sequences, about 3.7% of them appearing once. The CDR3 totals 17 residues. With V trimmed by 4 bases and J by 5 bases, 16 bases remained unmatched. Germline values: CDR1 SGHRS, CDR2 YFSETQ. Unsorted libraries were derived from 2 million PBMCs stored at -80 C. This clonotype was seen ten or more times. Its antigen is unknown. The chain combines TRBV5-1 with TRBJ2-5; 8 bases agree with TRBD1. This TCR was recovered from a woman between 45 and 60 years old with multiple sclerosis. Sequencing was carried out using PBMCs. This CDR3 is CASSGRPRTGTGETQYF. The CDR3 DNA sequence: TGCGCCAGCAGCGGAAGACCCCGGACAGGGACGGGGGAGACCCAGTACTTC.